This TCR beta chain was sequenced for a study of TIL therapy for anti-PD-1-resistant metastatic lung cancer. General study points: The baseline peripheral repertoire was partially replaced by infused TIL clonotypes that later decayed.

As to time point: pre-treatment sample, taken before nivolumab and TIL therapy. Patients were adults with stage 4 NSCLC. The libraries were made with immunoSEQ v3. Assay: immunoSEQ multiplex PCR; the TCRdb copy retains only in-frame clones and omits some. The sample holds about 60,000 clones, around 86% seen once. Regarding this clone: Its antigen is unidentified.

This sequence was found in a person aged 25 to 79 with non-small cell lung cancer. The source material was blood, sampled at baseline.

The CDR3 spells CASSETRRNTEAFF. CDR3 bases: TGTGCCAGCAGTGAAACCCGCAGGAACACTGAAGCTTTCTTT. The rearrangement joins TRBV6-1 to TRBJ1-1, with D unclear. This CDR3 spans 14 amino acids. V lost 2 bases, J lost 1 base, and 8 bases lay in between. Germline-derived CDR1 and CDR2 are MNHNS and SASEGT.